One sample yielded the 30 T cell receptor beta chains listed below, sequenced in a study of CDR3 diversity in severe acne. One entry per CDR3 protein, called by TCRdb with MiXCR from the PCR reads. Of around 94,000 distinct CDR3 sequences listed, roughly 51% are singletons. Sequencing was carried out using blood. These receptor sequences come from a male donor with acne.

The rearrangement uses TRBV5-1 and TRBJ1-6; D uncertain. Germline V lookup: CDR1 SGHRS, CDR2 YFSETQ. The CDR3 sequence is 15 residues long. The V and J ends lost 4 bases and 6 bases respectively, with 14 bases between them. The CDR3 loop is CASSMKAGPNSPLHF. CDR3 sequence (DNA): TGCGCCAGCAGCATGAAGGCAGGTCCTAATTCACCCCTCCACTTT.

The rearrangement uses TRBV5-5 and TRBJ2-3; 13 bases align to TRBD2. Germline CDR1 reads SGHKS; CDR2 reads YYEKEE (reference sequence). V was pared by 6 bases and J by 4 bases, with 8 bases of the junction left unmatched. The CDR3 totals 16 residues. DNA of the CDR3: TGTGCCAGCATAATTGGGACTAGCGGGACCCCAGATACGCAGTATTTT. Amino acids: CASIIGTSGTPDTQYF. Full variable domain (outside the CDR3, taken from reference TRBV5-5 and TRBJ2-3): DAGVTQSPTHLIKTRGQQVTLRCSPISGHKSVSWYQQVLGQGPQFIFQYYEKEERGRGNFPDRFSARQFPNYSSELNVNALLLGDSALYLCASIIGTSGTPDTQYFGPGTRLTVL.

This clonotype was detected only a few times. V gene TRBV5-6 combines with J gene TRBJ2-3, with 11 bases fitting TRBD2. The CDR3 is made up of 16 amino acids. J was trimmed by 5 bases and V by 0 bases; bases with no gene match: 5. Germline V gene sequence: CDR1 SGHDT, CDR2 YYEEEE. CDR3 bases: TGTGCCAGCAGCTTGGGTAGCGGGGGGGCTATAGATACGCAGTATTTT. Protein sequence: CASSLGSGGAIDTQYF.

This clonotype was detected only a few times. A much more abundant neighbour one base away suggests this may be a read error. This chain links TRBV20-1 with TRBJ1-2; 12 bases agree with TRBD1. V lost 3 bases, J lost 6 bases, and 8 bases stayed unmatched. This CDR3 region has 15 residues. Per germline, CDR1 DFQATT and CDR2 SNEGSKA (reference sequence). The CDR3 reads CSASRAGTGGDGYTF. As DNA, the CDR3 is TGCAGTGCTAGTCGGGCCGGGACAGGGGGCGATGGCTACACCTTC.

This clonotype was seen repeatedly, ten times or more. The J gene is TRBJ1-4, the V gene TRBV2; D is uncertain. The CDR3 has 13 residues. Germline assignment: CDR1 SNHLY and CDR2 FYNNEI. Trimming stripped 3 bases from V and 12 bases from J, with 14 bases between. The CDR3 sequence is CASSDGGTTELFF. The CDR3 coding sequence is TGTGCCAGCAGTGATGGTGGAACGACGGAACTGTTTTTT.

With respect to this clonotype: Because the CDR3's place on the DNA is in doubt, the DNA is left out and the CDR3 is given as listed by TCRdb. The rearrangement links TRBV4-2 to TRBJ1-3; the tabulated D call, TRBD1, remains unverified against the DNA. 21 amino acids form the CDR3, both terminal residues included. CDR1 and CDR2 from the germline V gene are LGHNA and YNFKEQ. The CDR3 spells CASSPTADGDEQYFGPGTIYF.

To note about this clonotype: This CDR3 is missing its conserved last phenylalanine or tryptophan, likely due to a read error. The CDR3, as DNA: TGCAGTGCTAGGACCGCCGGGACTAGTGGCGGTCAGCCCCAGCATTAT. Amino acid sequence: CSARTAGTSGGQPQHY. This chain links TRBV20-1 with TRBJ1-5, with D tentatively TRBD1 (5 bases). CDR3 length: 16 residues. With 3 bases removed from V and 6 bases from J, the gap between germline ends came to 21 bases. Germline V gene lookup returns CDR1 DFQATT and CDR2 SNEGSKA (reference sequence).

V is TRBV3-1 and J is TRBJ1-6; 7 bases line up with TRBD1. CDR3 length equals 18 residues. V trimming: 5 bases; J trimming: 10 bases; junction bases outside the gene matches: 20. Germline values: CDR1 LGHDT, CDR2 YNNKEL (reference sequence). CDR3 protein: CASSSPGTSGRGDSPLHF. The CDR3 DNA reads as TGTGCCAGCAGCTCCCCCGGGACTAGCGGCAGGGGGGACTCACCCCTCCACTTT.

J is TRBJ1-4 and V is TRBV19; D gene unclear. The CDR3 length is 12 residues. V was shortened by 0 bases and J by 12 bases, with 8 bases between the two germline ends. Germline values: CDR1 LNHDA, CDR2 SQIVND (reference sequence). DNA of the CDR3: TGTGCCAGTAGTATAGACCGAGAAGAACTGTTTTTT. This codes for CASSIDREELFF.

This chain connects TRBV27 to TRBJ1-1; D unclear. V lost 1 base to trimming and J lost 2 bases, with 8 bases between them. CDR3 size: 14 residues. Germline V CDR1 and CDR2: MNHEY, SMNVEV (reference sequence). The CDR3 sequence is CASSLFPDNTEAFF. The CDR3 DNA follows: TGTGCCAGCAGTTTATTTCCGGACAACACTGAAGCTTTCTTT.

This clonotype was counted ten times or more. The rearrangement links TRBV25-1 to TRBJ1-1; D unresolved. With 3 bases removed from V and 4 bases from J, the gap between germline ends came to 24 bases. The germline CDR1 and CDR2 sequences are MGHDK and SYGVNS. The CDR3 covers 18 residues. The CDR3 coding sequence is TGTGCCAGCAGTGAGCGCAGGAAGCCTCATCGGACGGGCACTGAAGCTTTCTTT. Its translation: CASSERRKPHRTGTEAFF. Full variable domain (rest looked up from reference TRBV25-1 and TRBJ1-1): EADIYQTPRYLVIGTGKKITLECSQTMGHDKMYWYQQDPGMELHLIHYSYGVNSTEKGDLSSESTVSRIRTEHFPLTLESARPSHTSQYLCASSERRKPHRTGTEAFFGQGTRLTVV.

Worth noting for this clonotype: A read error may produce the germline difference seen at one junction end. The genes are TRBV5-8 and TRBJ1-6; weak D call: TRBD1 (6 bases). Per the germline V gene, CDR1 is SGHTS and CDR2 is YDEGEE. The CDR3 is 15 amino acids. The CDR3 protein is CASSLAVRGASSLHF. The CDR3, as DNA: TGTGCCAGCAGCTTAGCGGTCAGGGGTGCTTCATCCCTCCACTTT.

Here the CDR3 reads CASSSTSDNSYEQYF. CDR3 in DNA: TGTGCCAGCAGCTCAACCAGCGATAACTCCTACGAGCAGTACTTC. The V gene is TRBV5-5, the J gene TRBJ2-7, with D unclear. V lost 3 bases, J lost 0 bases, and 13 bases lay in between. The CDR3 runs to 15 residues. CDR1 and CDR2 (germline): SGHKS, YYEKEE (reference sequence).

V is TRBV7-2 and J is TRBJ1-4, with D unresolved. The CDR3 totals 16 residues. Germline CDR1 SGHTA, CDR2 FQGNSA. Trimming took off 1 base at V and 3 bases at J, with 12 bases between the two ends. CDR3 region: CASSLGIRRANEKLFF. The CDR3 DNA reads as TGTGCCAGCAGCTTAGGGATACGACGGGCTAATGAAAAACTGTTTTTT. Supplemented by reference TRBV7-2 and TRBJ1-4, the full variable domain reads GAGVSQSPSNKVTEKGKDVELRCDPISGHTALYWYRQSLGQGLEFLIYFQGNSAPDKSGLPSDRFSAERTGGSVSTLTIQRTQQEDSAVYLCASSLGIRRANEKLFFGSGTQLSVL.

As regards this clonotype: A much larger clone differs from this one at a single base, so this may be a read error. This sequence joins TRBV5-1 and TRBJ2-3, with a tentative D call TRBD1 (5 bases). The CDR3 totals 12 residues. The germline gives CDR1 SGHRS, CDR2 YFSETQ. The CDR3 loop is CASSISTGTQYF. CDR3 coding DNA: TGCGCCAGCAGCATTAGCACAGGTACGCAGTATTTT.

This clonotype was seen ten or more times. In DNA, the CDR3 is TGTGCCAGCAGCGGGACTAGCGGGAGCTCCTACAATGAGCAGTTCTTC. This sequence encodes CASSGTSGSSYNEQFF. The rearrangement uses TRBV7-3 and TRBJ2-1, with 14 bases identical to TRBD2. Germline values: CDR1 SGHTA, CDR2 FQGTGA. Trimming removed 5 bases from V and 0 bases from J; junction bases left unmatched: 0. This CDR3 region has 16 residues.

This clonotype was counted many times. The chain employs TRBV5-8 and TRBJ1-2, with D possibly being TRBD1 (5 bases). The germline V gene encodes CDR1 SGHTS and CDR2 YDEGEE. Trimming took 2 bases from V and 8 from J, leaving 16 bases between them. This CDR3 has 14 amino acids. This chain's CDR3 is CASSFQEGLWGYTF. CDR3 bases: TGTGCCAGCAGCTTCCAGGAGGGACTTTGGGGCTACACCTTC.

This clonotype was seen only a few times. V is TRBV7-3 and J is TRBJ2-7; 10 bases are shared with TRBD1. Per the germline V gene, CDR1 is SGHTA and CDR2 is FQGTGA. The V segment lost 5 bases and the J segment 8 bases; nucleotides outside the gene matches: 9. The CDR3 totals 14 residues. The CDR3 DNA sequence: TGTGCCAGCAGCCCAGGGACAGGGGCCAACAAGCAGTACTTC. Protein: CASSPGTGANKQYF.

This clonotype was observed many times. V is TRBV11-2 and J is TRBJ2-7; D is possibly TRBD2 (6 bases). Germline V gene sequence: CDR1 SGHAT, CDR2 FQNNGV. Trimming shortened V by 2 bases and J by 2 bases, and 13 bases separated the two germline ends. The CDR3 sequence is 15 residues long. CDR3 protein: CASSLSVADTYEQYF. CDR3 DNA: TGTGCCAGCAGCTTATCAGTAGCGGATACCTACGAGCAGTACTTC.

Note on this clonotype: One junction end does not reproduce the germline sequence, and a read error may be involved. The chain joins TRBV5-1 to TRBJ2-7, with TRBD2 matching 11 bases. The germline gives CDR1 SGHRS, CDR2 YFSETQ. This CDR3 contains 16 residues. Written as DNA, the CDR3 is TGTGCCAGCAGTGAAGGGCTAGCGGGAGGCCGCTACGAGCAGTACTTC. It is translated as CASSEGLAGGRYEQYF.

The chain has TRBV11-1 and TRBJ2-1, with 13 bases aligning to TRBD2. V was pared by 1 base and J by 6 bases, with 9 bases of the junction left unmatched. CDR1 SGHAT and CDR2 FQDESV come from the germline V gene (reference sequence). The CDR3 has 18 residues. The chain's CDR3 is CASSLGGLAGAYGNEQFF. The CDR3 coding sequence is TGTGCCAGCAGCTTAGGAGGACTAGCGGGAGCTTATGGCAATGAGCAGTTCTTC.

This clonotype appeared many times. The rearrangement links TRBV6-1 to TRBJ1-5; D is unclear. The CDR3 extends over 14 amino acids. The V end was cut by 3 bases, the J end by 6 bases, with 12 bases between. The V gene's germline CDR1 is MNHNS and CDR2 SASEGT. The CDR3 reads CASSERAGSQPQHF. The CDR3 DNA follows: TGTGCCAGCAGTGAGAGGGCAGGCTCTCAGCCCCAGCATTTT.

V is TRBV5-1 and J is TRBJ2-2; tentative D call: TRBD1 (5 bases). CDR3 length equals 14 residues. Germline assignment: CDR1 SGHRS and CDR2 YFSETQ. Deletions cut 2 bases from V and 5 bases from J, with 10 bases between. Here the CDR3 DNA reads TGCGCCAGCAGCTTTGACAGCCGGACCGGGGAGCTGTTTTTT. This translates into CASSFDSRTGELFF.

This clonotype was recorded a few times. The chain joins TRBV3-1 to TRBJ2-7; D is unclear. With 0 bases removed from V and 2 bases from J, the gap between germline ends came to 11 bases. Germline V gene data show CDR1 as LGHDT and CDR2 as YNNKEL (reference sequence). The CDR3 runs to 15 residues. CDR3 region: CASSQDRFGAYEQYF. CDR3 bases: TGTGCCAGCAGCCAAGATAGGTTCGGTGCCTACGAGCAGTACTTC.

This clonotype was observed at least ten times. The V call is TRBV13, the J call TRBJ1-2; TRBD1 might be the D (5 bases). Trimming cost V 6 bases and J 8 bases, with 16 bases left between them. Germline V lookup: CDR1 PRHDT, CDR2 FYEKMQ (reference sequence). The CDR3 covers 13 residues. The CDR3 nucleotides are TGTGCCAGCAGTTCCAGGGACGTATTAGGCTACACCTTC. Its protein product is CASSSRDVLGYTF.

This clonotype showed up many times. This sequence joins TRBV6-4 and TRBJ2-1, with TRBD2 matching 8 bases. Germline trimming cut 10 bases from V and 10 bases from J; bases unmatched to any gene: 15. The CDR3 has 14 amino acids. Germline CDR1 and CDR2: MRHNA and SNTAGT. CDR3 nucleotide sequence: TGTGCCAACTCACCTACCCGGGGGGGGGGGGAGCAGTTCTTC. Translating it yields CANSPTRGGGEQFF.

The chain carries TRBV7-9 and TRBJ1-1; D is undetermined. Germline lookup yields CDR1 SEHNR and CDR2 FQNEAQ (reference sequence). Trimming removed 5 bases at V and 0 bases at J, with 16 bases between. This CDR3 region has 16 residues. CDR3 protein: CASSQILNGMNTEAFF. The CDR3 nucleotides are TGTGCCAGCAGCCAAATATTAAACGGCATGAACACTGAAGCTTTCTTT. The complete variable domain, with remaining parts taken from reference TRBV7-9 and TRBJ1-1, reads DTGVSQNPRHKITKRGQNVTFRCDPISEHNRLYWYRQTLGQGPEFLTYFQNEAQLEKSRLLSDRFSAERPKGSFSTLEIQRTEQGDSAMYLCASSQILNGMNTEAFFGQGTRLTVV.

V is TRBV29-1 and J is TRBJ2-7; the match to TRBD1 covers 7 bases. The CDR3 covers 15 residues. Germline-derived CDR1 and CDR2 are SQVTM and ANQGSEA. The J segment lost 0 bases and the V segment lost 1 base, leaving 6 bases of the junction unmatched. The CDR3 nucleotides read TGCAGCGTTGAAGGAGGGACAGTGAGCTCCTACGAGCAGTACTTC. As protein: CSVEGGTVSSYEQYF.

This clonotype was found many times. The CDR3 bases are TGCAGTGCTAGCTACGACACCTACGAGCAGTACGTC. Residues: CSASYDTYEQYV. The chain carries TRBV20-1 and TRBJ2-7, with unresolved D. The germline V gene encodes CDR1 DFQATT and CDR2 SNEGSKA (reference sequence). Trimming stripped 3 bases from V and 2 bases from J, with 8 bases between. CDR3 length: 12 amino acids.

The CDR3 DNA reads as TGTGCCAGCAGCGTGAACCGGGACAGGAAAACCCCCTACGAGCAGTACTTC. Its protein is CASSVNRDRKTPYEQYF. The genes are TRBV7-9 and TRBJ2-7, with 8 bases aligning to TRBD1. Germline assignment: CDR1 SEHNR and CDR2 FQNEAQ (reference sequence). J gave up 2 bases and V 5 bases, and 14 bases lay outside the gene matches. This CDR3 comprises 17 residues.